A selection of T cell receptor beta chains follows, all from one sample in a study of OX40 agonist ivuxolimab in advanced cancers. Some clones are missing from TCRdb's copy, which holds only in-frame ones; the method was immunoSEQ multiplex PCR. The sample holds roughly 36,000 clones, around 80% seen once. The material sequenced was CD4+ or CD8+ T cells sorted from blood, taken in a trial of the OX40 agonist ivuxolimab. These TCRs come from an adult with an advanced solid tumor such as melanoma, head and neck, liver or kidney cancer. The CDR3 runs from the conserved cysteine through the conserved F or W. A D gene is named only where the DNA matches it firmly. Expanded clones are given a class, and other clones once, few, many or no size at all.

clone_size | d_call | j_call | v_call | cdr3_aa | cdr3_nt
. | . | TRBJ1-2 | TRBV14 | CASSQRQLGYTF | TGTGCCAGCAGCCAACGACAGCTTGGCTACACCTTC
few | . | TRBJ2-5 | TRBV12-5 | CASGLAEFGQETQYF | TGTGCTAGTGGTTTGGCTGAGTTTGGGCAAGAGACCCAGTACTTC
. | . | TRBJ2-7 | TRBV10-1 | CASSDGIISYEQYF | TGCGCCAGCAGTGATGGGATTATCTCCTACGAGCAGTACTTC
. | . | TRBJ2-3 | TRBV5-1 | CASSFSSPTDTQYF | TGCGCCAGCAGCTTCTCTAGCCCAACTGATACGCAGTATTTT
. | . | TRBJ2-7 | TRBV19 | CASSSGSSYEQYF | TGTGCCAGTAGTAGCGGGTCATCCTACGAGCAGTACTTC
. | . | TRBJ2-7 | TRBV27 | CASSFQGAEQYF | TGTGCCAGCAGTTTTCAAGGGGCAGAGCAGTACTTC
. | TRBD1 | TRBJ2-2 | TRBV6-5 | CASGTGDTGELFF | TGTGCCAGTGGCACAGGGGACACCGGGGAGCTGTTTTTT
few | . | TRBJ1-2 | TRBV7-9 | CASSTSVNYGYTF | TGTGCCAGCAGCACATCCGTGAACTATGGCTACACCTTC
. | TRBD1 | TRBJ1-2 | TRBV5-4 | CASSFGQVHYGYTF | TGTGCCAGCAGCTTTGGACAGGTTCATTATGGCTACACCTTC
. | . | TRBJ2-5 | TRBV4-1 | CASSQEGAREQYF | TGCGCCAGCAGCCAGGAGGGGGCAAGGGAGCAGTACTTC
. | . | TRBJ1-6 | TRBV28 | CASSHGTANSPLHF | TGTGCCAGCAGCCACGGGACGGCGAATTCACCCCTCCACTTT
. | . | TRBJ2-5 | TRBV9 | CASSVEVATRETQYF | TGTGCCAGCAGCGTAGAGGTAGCGACCCGGGAGACCCAGTACTTC
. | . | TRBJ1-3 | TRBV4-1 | CASSQDNSGNTIYF | TGCGCCAGCAGCCAAGACAACTCTGGAAACACCATATATTTT
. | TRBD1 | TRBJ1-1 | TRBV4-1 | CASSRPGTGYRNTEAFF | TGCGCCAGCAGCCGACCGGGGACAGGGTACAGGAACACTGAAGCTTTCTTT
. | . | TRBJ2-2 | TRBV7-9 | CASSFPNTGELFF | TGTGCCAGCAGCTTTCCGAACACCGGGGAGCTGTTTTTT
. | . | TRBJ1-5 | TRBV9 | CASSADYNQPQHF | TGTGCCAGCAGCGCGGACTACAATCAGCCCCAGCATTTT
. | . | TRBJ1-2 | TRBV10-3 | CAISEGESYGYTF | TGTGCCATCAGTGAGGGGGAAAGCTATGGCTACACCTTC
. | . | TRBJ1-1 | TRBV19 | CASSSRAGENTEAFF | TGTGCCAGTAGTTCAAGGGCAGGGGAAAACACTGAAGCTTTCTTT
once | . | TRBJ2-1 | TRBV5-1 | CASSSVGGNEQFF | TGCGCCAGCAGCTCCGTAGGGGGTAATGAGCAGTTCTTC
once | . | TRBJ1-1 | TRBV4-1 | CASSQVKTINENTEAFF | TGCGCCAGCAGCCAAGTCAAGACCATTAACGAGAACACTGAAGCTTTCTTT
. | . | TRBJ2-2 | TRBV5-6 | CASSLWGRDTGELFF | TGTGCCAGCAGCTTGTGGGGGAGAGACACCGGGGAGCTGTTTTTT
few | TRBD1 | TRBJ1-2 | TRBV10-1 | CASSPGQGAYGYTF | TGCGCCAGCAGCCCGGGACAGGGGGCCTATGGCTACACCTTC
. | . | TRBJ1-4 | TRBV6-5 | CASSYSEGPGKLFF | TGTGCCAGCAGTTACTCGGAGGGTCCAGGAAAACTGTTTTTT
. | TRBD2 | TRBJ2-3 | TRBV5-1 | CASSLVRLAADTQYF | TGCGCCAGCAGCTTGGTGAGACTAGCGGCAGATACGCAGTATTTT
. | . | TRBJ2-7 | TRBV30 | CAWSIHRRPYEQYF | TGTGCCTGGAGTATTCACAGGCGCCCCTACGAGCAGTACTTC
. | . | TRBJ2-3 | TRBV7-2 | CASRGLGVGDTQYF | TGTGCCAGCAGGGGATTGGGGGTAGGAGATACGCAGTATTTT
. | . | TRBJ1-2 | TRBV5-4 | CASSYDTNYGYTF | TGTGCCAGCAGCTACGACACCAACTATGGCTACACCTTC
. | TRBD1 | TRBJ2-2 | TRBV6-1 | CASRDRGRIAGELFF | TGTGCCAGCAGGGACAGGGGGCGGATTGCCGGGGAGCTGTTTTTT
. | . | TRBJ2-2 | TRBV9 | CASSAPLGVGTGELFF | TGTGCCAGCAGCGCACCCCTGGGGGTGGGGACCGGGGAGCTGTTTTTT
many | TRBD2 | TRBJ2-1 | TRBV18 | CASSFAASGGANEQFF | TGTGCCAGCTCCTTCGCGGCTAGCGGGGGGGCCAATGAGCAGTTCTTC
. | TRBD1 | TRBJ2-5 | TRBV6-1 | CASNLDRSRDSQYF | TGTGCCAGCAACCTGGACAGGTCAAGAGATAGCCAGTACTTC
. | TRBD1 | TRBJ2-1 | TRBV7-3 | CASSPSTGVGYNEQFF | TGTGCCAGCAGCCCCTCGACAGGGGTGGGCTACAATGAGCAGTTCTTC
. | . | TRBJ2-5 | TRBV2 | CASSEDRQETQYF | TGTGCCAGCAGTGAGGACAGACAAGAGACCCAGTACTTC
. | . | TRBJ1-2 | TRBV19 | CASTPRAGYYGYTF | TGTGCCAGTACCCCAAGGGCAGGCTACTATGGCTACACCTTC
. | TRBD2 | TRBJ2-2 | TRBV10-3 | CAIRTGTSGGASTGELFF | TGTGCCATCAGGACCGGGACTAGCGGGGGGGCGTCAACCGGGGAGCTGTTTTTT
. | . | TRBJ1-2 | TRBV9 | CASSVDVGSRYGYTF | TGTGCCAGCAGCGTAGATGTAGGGAGTCGCTATGGCTACACCTTC
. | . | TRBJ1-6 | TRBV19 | CASSIQGPANSPLHF | TGTGCCAGTAGTATTCAAGGTCCTGCGAATTCACCCCTCCACTTT
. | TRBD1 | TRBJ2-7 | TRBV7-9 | CASSLTTGGGEQYF | TGTGCCAGCAGCTTAACGACAGGGGGGGGAGAGCAGTACTTC
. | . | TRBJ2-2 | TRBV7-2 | CASSLARGSAGELFF | TGTGCCAGCAGCTTAGCGCGGGGTAGCGCCGGGGAGCTGTTTTTT
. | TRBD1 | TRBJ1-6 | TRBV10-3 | CAIRGQDNSPLHF | TGTGCCATCAGGGGACAGGATAATTCACCCCTCCACTTT
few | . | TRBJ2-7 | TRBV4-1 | CASSQTEIYEQYF | TGCGCCAGCAGCCAAACCGAGATTTACGAGCAGTACTTC
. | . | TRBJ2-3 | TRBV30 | CAWSGKGLSTDTQYF | TGTGCCTGGAGTGGAAAGGGTCTTAGCACAGATACGCAGTATTTT
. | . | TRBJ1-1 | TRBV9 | CASSVDRGEAFF | TGTGCCAGCAGCGTAGATAGGGGGGAAGCTTTCTTT
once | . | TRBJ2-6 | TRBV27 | CATRGSGANVLTF | TGTGCCACACGCGGCTCTGGGGCCAACGTCCTGACTTTC
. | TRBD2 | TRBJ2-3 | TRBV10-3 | CAISDRGGSTDTQYF | TGTGCCATCAGTGACCGGGGGGGGAGCACAGATACGCAGTATTTT
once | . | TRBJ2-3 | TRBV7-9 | CASSRSAVSFTDTQYF | TGTGCCAGCAGCCGATCGGCGGTCTCCTTCACAGATACGCAGTATTTT
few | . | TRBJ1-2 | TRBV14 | CASSPFQGGGYTF | TGTGCCAGCAGCCCATTCCAGGGAGGGGGCTACACCTTC
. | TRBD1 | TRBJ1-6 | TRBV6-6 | CASSKGQGSYNSPLHF | TGTGCCAGCAGTAAAGGACAGGGCTCCTATAATTCACCCCTCCACTTT
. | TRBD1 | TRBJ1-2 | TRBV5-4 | CASSLGQGATNYGYTF | TGTGCCAGCAGCTTGGGACAGGGAGCTACTAACTATGGCTACACCTTC
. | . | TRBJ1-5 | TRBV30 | CAWSRQTGAQHF | TGTGCCTGGAGTCGGCAAACGGGGGCCCAGCATTTT
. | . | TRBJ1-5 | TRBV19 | CASRVSNQPQHF | TGTGCCAGTAGGGTTAGCAATCAGCCCCAGCATTTT
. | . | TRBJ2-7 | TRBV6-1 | CASSASSYEQYF | TGTGCCAGCAGTGCAAGCTCCTACGAGCAGTACTTC
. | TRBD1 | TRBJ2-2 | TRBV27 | CASSPGAGGNGELFF | TGTGCCAGCAGTCCAGGGGCAGGGGGCAACGGGGAGCTGTTTTTT
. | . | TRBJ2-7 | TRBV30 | CAWSVSGLEQYF | TGTGCCTGGAGTGTGTCAGGGCTCGAGCAGTACTTC
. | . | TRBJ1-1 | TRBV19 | CASRGMNTEAFF | TGTGCCAGTAGGGGGATGAACACTGAAGCTTTCTTT
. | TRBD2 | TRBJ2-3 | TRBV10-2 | CASSESRLGGADTQYF | TGCGCCAGCAGTGAGTCTCGATTGGGAGGGGCAGATACGCAGTATTTT